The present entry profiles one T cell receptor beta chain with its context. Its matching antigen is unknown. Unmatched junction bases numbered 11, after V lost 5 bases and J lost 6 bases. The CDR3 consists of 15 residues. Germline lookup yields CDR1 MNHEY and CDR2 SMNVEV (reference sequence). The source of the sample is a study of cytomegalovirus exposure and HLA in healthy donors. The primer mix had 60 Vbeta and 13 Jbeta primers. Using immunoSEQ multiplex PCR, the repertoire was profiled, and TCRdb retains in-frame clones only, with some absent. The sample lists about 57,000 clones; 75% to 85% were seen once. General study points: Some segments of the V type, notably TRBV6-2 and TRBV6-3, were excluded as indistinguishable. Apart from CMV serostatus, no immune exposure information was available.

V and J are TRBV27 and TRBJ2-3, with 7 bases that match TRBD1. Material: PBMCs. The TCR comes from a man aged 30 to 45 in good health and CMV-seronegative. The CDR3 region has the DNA TGTGCCAGCAGTACTGGACAGGTGAAGAGCGATACGCAGTATTTT. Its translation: CASSTGQVKSDTQYF.